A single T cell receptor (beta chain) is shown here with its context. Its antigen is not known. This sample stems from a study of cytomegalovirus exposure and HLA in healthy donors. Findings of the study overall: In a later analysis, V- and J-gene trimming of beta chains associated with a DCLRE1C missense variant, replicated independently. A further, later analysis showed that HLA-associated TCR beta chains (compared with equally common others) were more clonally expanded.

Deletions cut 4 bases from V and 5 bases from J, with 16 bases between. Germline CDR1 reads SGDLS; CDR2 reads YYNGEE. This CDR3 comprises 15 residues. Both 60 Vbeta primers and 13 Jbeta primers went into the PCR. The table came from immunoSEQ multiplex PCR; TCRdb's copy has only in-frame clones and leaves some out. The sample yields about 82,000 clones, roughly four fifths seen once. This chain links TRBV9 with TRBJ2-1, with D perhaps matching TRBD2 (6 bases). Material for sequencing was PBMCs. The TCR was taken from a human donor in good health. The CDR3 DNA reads TGTGCCAGCAGCCCCGCACTAGCTACCCACAATGAGCAGTTCTTC. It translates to CASSPALATHNEQFF.